This T cell receptor beta chain was identified in a study of blood T cell repertoires in COVID-19 (dated by TCRdb to between 2020 and 2021). Study-wide context: The collaborator samples originated in the United States, Italy and Spain and spanned the acute and convalescent phases of COVID-19. The repertoires were released in a freely available public database meant as a resource for research on the immune response to SARS-CoV-2. HLA class I and class II types, where available, came from metadata supplied by the sample provider rather than from assay-based typing. The sample metadata nearly always contained a de-identified subject ID, COVID-19 status, age in years and sex. The material from the prospective study consisted of cDNA or gDNA derived from T cells, B-cell-depleted T cells, or PBMCs. Samples came from the ongoing ImmuneRACE study (first 160 participants) plus 1,254 subjects from 6 global collaborators. Subjects who had been exposed to COVID-19, were actively infected with it, or had recovered from it provided the deeply sampled blood TCRbeta repertoires that made up the dataset.

TCRbeta CDR3 regions were amplified from genomic DNA by means of the immunoSEQ Assay, a bias-controlled multiplex PCR. Turning to the authors' computational methods: Within the assay, amplification of reference gene primers was used to estimate how many nucleated cells each sample contained. Sequence reads were collapsed and filtered to measure the absolute abundance of every unique TCRbeta CDR3 rearrangement. For each sample, productive Simpson clonality was calculated as the square root of Simpson's diversity index across productive rearrangements. Imported from immuneACCESS, the table was reduced by TCRdb to in-frame sequences with V and J called. These copies leave out some clones; in studies compared against another copy, an unresolved V gene accounts for under half, and the cause of the remainder is not known. V and J calls and clone size follow that table, whereas D and trimming were derived from the DNA. Recorded for this sample are some 180,000 clones; 75% to 80% of them occurred a single time. The top ten clones comprise 8.6% of the sample.

Each collaborating institution followed its own protocols to collect whole blood in K2EDTA tubes. For TCRbeta analysis, collaborators shipped samples in one of three forms: frozen whole blood, isolated PBMCs, or DNA extracted from either of those sample types. Of note for this clone: Its specific antigen is unknown. The sample holds no much larger clone one base away, and base qualities are not on file.

Trimming removed 4 bases from V and 4 bases from J, leaving 16 bases between the germline ends. The CDR3 goes from the cysteine to the phenylalanine over 15 residues. Only CDR3 DNA is held: 45 bases, read in frame from base 1. Sequences KGHSH (CDR1) and LQKENI (CDR2) are obtained from the germline V gene. Results and caveats for the whole study, not just this receptor: How much clinical and demographic metadata was included differed by source and by participant, and the metadata was provided uncurated.

Recombination connected TRBV18 to TRBJ2-5; the D gene is perhaps TRBD1, on 5 matching bases. The sequenced sample consisted of peripheral blood. This sequence was found in a woman aged 45-65 years with active or convalescent COVID-19. At the DNA level, the sequence is TGTGCCAGCTCACGGGCCGGACATTCATCAGAGACCCAGTACTTC. Its protein product is CASSRAGHSSETQYF.